Below are 28 T cell receptor beta chains sequenced from a single sample in a study of T cell responses to AZD1222 COVID-19 vaccine. Data came from immunoSEQ multiplex PCR; TCRdb stores just in-frame clones and leaves some out. The sample holds about 140,000 clones. Sequences were obtained from peripheral blood. These receptors were taken from an adult in good health.

V gene TRBV30 combines with J gene TRBJ1-6; D is possibly TRBD1 (5 bases). Germline assignment: CDR1 GTSNPN and CDR2 SVGIG (reference sequence). This CDR3 region has 15 residues. V gave up 3 bases and J gave up 0 bases, with 9 bases separating them. This chain's CDR3 is CAWSRDSSYNSPLHF. CDR3 nucleotide sequence: TGTGCCTGGAGCAGGGATAGCTCCTATAATTCACCCCTCCACTTT.

The V call is TRBV11-3, the J call TRBJ1-1; TRBD1 agrees at 7 bases. With 1 base clipped from V and 1 base from J, the junction kept 0 bases outside the gene matches. The germline gives CDR1 SGHNT, CDR2 YENEEA. The CDR3 consists of 14 residues. In DNA, the CDR3 is TGTGCCAGCAGCTTAGGGACAGGGAACACTGAAGCTTTCTTT. Its translation is CASSLGTGNTEAFF.

This chain joins TRBV3-1 (or the pseudogene TRBV3-2) and TRBJ1-2, with D maybe TRBD1 (5 bases). CDR3 length: 13 residues. The germline V and J ends were trimmed by 5 bases and 4 bases, with 11 bases remaining between them. Germline CDR1 and CDR2: LGHDT and YNNKEL (reference sequence). Written as DNA, the CDR3 is TGTGCCAGCAGCGGGGACGGAGTCTATGGCTACACCTTC. Amino acids: CASSGDGVYGYTF.

The chain recombines TRBV7-9 with TRBJ2-7; no definite D call. The CDR3 loop spans 15 amino acids. V shed 3 bases and J shed 1 base, with 13 bases lying between them. Germline loops: CDR1 SEHNR, CDR2 FQNEAQ (reference sequence). CDR3 sequence: CASSLVSGSSYEQYF. The CDR3 nucleotides are TGTGCCAGCAGCTTGGTCTCCGGGTCTTCCTACGAGCAGTACTTC.

CDR3 sequence: CASSFSYEQYF. The DNA for the CDR3 is TGTGCCAGCAGCTTCTCCTACGAGCAGTACTTC. The gene calls are TRBV11-1 and TRBJ2-7; D unclear. The germline V gene has CDR1 SGHAT and CDR2 FQDESV (reference sequence). V lost 3 bases, J lost 0 bases, and 0 bases lay in between. There are 11 residues in the CDR3.

This chain uses TRBV5-6 with TRBJ1-1, with D maybe TRBD1 (5 bases). Germline V lookup: CDR1 SGHDT, CDR2 YYEEEE. The V gene lost 0 bases and the J gene lost 5 bases, with 14 bases spanning the gap. The CDR3 is made up of 15 amino acids. The DNA for the CDR3 is TGTGCCAGCAGCTTGGCCTATGTGCAGGGAACTGAAGCTTTCTTT. Translating gives CASSLAYVQGTEAFF. The variable domain in full, with the rest retrieved from reference TRBV5-6 and TRBJ1-1, is DAGVTQSPTHLIKTRGQQVTLRCSPKSGHDTVSWYQQALGQGPQFIFQYYEEEERQRGNFPDRFSGHQFPNYSSELNVNALLLGDSALYLCASSLAYVQGTEAFFGQGTRLTVV.

The chain joins TRBV7-9 to TRBJ1-4; TRBD1 might be the D (5 bases). This CDR3 is built from 14 residues. Between the trimmed V and J ends, which lost 0 bases and 7 bases, there was a span of 9 bases. Germline V lookup: CDR1 SEHNR, CDR2 FQNEAQ (reference sequence). The CDR3 is CASSLAGTGEKLFF. For the CDR3, the DNA is TGTGCCAGCAGCTTAGCCGGGACGGGTGAAAAACTGTTTTTT.

The V call is TRBV29-1, the J call TRBJ1-5, with a weak D call TRBD1 (5 bases). Germline V gives CDR1 SQVTM, CDR2 ANQGSEA. The CDR3 consists of 13 residues. The V end lost 5 bases, the J end lost 5 bases, and 13 bases lay between the germline ends. The CDR3 DNA is TGCAGCGTTAATTCGGGGGAGGATCAGCCCCAGCATTTT. Translation gives CSVNSGEDQPQHF. The full variable domain, its missing parts supplied by reference TRBV29-1 and TRBJ1-5, is SAVISQKPSRDICQRGTSLTIQCQVDSQVTMMFWYRQQPGQSLTLIATANQGSEATYESGFVIDKFPISRPNLTFSTLTVSNMSPEDSSIYLCSVNSGEDQPQHFGDGTRLSIL.

The V and J genes are TRBV30 and TRBJ1-5; D might be TRBD1 (5 bases). Germline V gene lookup returns CDR1 GTSNPN and CDR2 SVGIG (reference sequence). V lost 0 bases and J 0 bases, leaving 15 bases between the germline ends. The CDR3 extends over 17 amino acids. CDR3 DNA sequence: TGTGCCTGGAGTGTCGCCCGCGGGGACTATAGCAATCAGCCCCAGCATTTT. The encoded protein is CAWSVARGDYSNQPQHF.

This chain connects TRBV3-1 (or the pseudogene TRBV3-2) to TRBJ2-1; 8 bases align to TRBD1. The CDR3 is 17 residues long. V gave up 0 bases and J gave up 6 bases; unmatched junction bases: 10. CDR1 is LGHDT, CDR2 YNNKEL, per germline (reference sequence). For the CDR3, the DNA is TGTGCCAGCAGCCAAGATCTTCCCAGGGGGCTTACCAATGAGCAGTTCTTC. Translating it yields CASSQDLPRGLTNEQFF.

The V and J genes are TRBV11-2 and TRBJ2-3; D might be TRBD1 (5 bases). V lost 3 bases and J lost 6, with 13 bases in between. Germline V gives CDR1 SGHAT, CDR2 FQNNGV. The CDR3 contains 14 residues. CDR3 residues: CASSLGQGRDTQYF. DNA of the CDR3: TGTGCCAGCAGCTTGGGGCAGGGCCGGGATACGCAGTATTTT.

The rearrangement links TRBV27 to TRBJ1-5; TRBD1 aligns across 8 bases. The J segment lost 6 bases and the V segment lost 5 bases, leaving 6 bases of the junction unmatched. This CDR3 contains 14 residues. CDR1 and CDR2 from the germline V gene are MNHEY and SMNVEV (reference sequence). The CDR3, as DNA: TGTGCCAGCAGTCCGCAGGGGGCCGGTCAGCCCCAGCATTTT. Its protein product is CASSPQGAGQPQHF.

The chain uses TRBV6-6 and TRBJ2-6, with 11 bases aligning to TRBD1. This CDR3 is built from 17 residues. V dropped 5 bases and J dropped 0; count of bases not matched to a gene: 3. CDR1 is MNHNY and CDR2 is SVGAGI in the germline V gene (reference sequence). The CDR3 DNA sequence: TGTGCCAGCAGTCGGACAGGGGGCATCTCTGGGGCCAACGTCCTGACTTTC. Translating gives CASSRTGGISGANVLTF.

In the case of this clone: This sample also contains other DNA sequences that code for the same CDR3. The CDR3 reads CASSLLGNTEAFF. CDR3 in DNA: TGCGCCAGCAGCTTGTTAGGGAACACTGAAGCTTTCTTT. The chain employs TRBV5-1 and TRBJ1-1; D call uncertain. Germline CDR1 is SGHRS and CDR2 is YFSETQ. Trimming left V 1 base short and J 1 base short, with 5 bases between. The CDR3 is 13 residues long.

The rearrangement uses TRBV6-6 and TRBJ2-3; TRBD2 is a possible D gene (6 bases). The CDR3 is made up of 14 amino acids. V was shortened by 5 bases and J by 3 bases, with 12 bases between the two germline ends. The germline CDR1 and CDR2 sequences are MNHNY and SVGAGI (reference sequence). The CDR3 DNA sequence: TGTGCCAGCAGTCCAGGGAGGCTGACAGATACGCAGTATTTT. Translating it yields CASSPGRLTDTQYF.

The V call is TRBV11-3, the J call TRBJ1-2; TRBD1 matches 10 bases. The junction had 7 bases not matched to a gene; V was cut back by 5 bases and J by 4 bases. The CDR3 contains 15 residues. Germline CDR1 and CDR2: SGHNT and YENEEA. This chain's CDR3 is CASSPGTGALYGYTF. In DNA form, the CDR3 reads TGTGCCAGCAGCCCCGGGACAGGGGCGCTCTATGGCTACACCTTC.

The chain links TRBV4-1 to TRBJ1-5; TRBD1 aligns across 7 bases. After removal of 4 bases from V and 0 bases from J, the junction contained 12 bases not matched to a gene. CDR3 length: 18 amino acids. In germline, CDR1 is MGHRA, CDR2 YSYEKL. The CDR3 bases are TGCGCCAGCAGCCCGGGAATTGGGACAGCTTATAGCAATCAGCCCCAGCATTTT. As protein: CASSPGIGTAYSNQPQHF.

The chain is built from TRBV20-1 and TRBJ2-1; tentative D call: TRBD2 (5 bases). CDR3 size: 15 residues. CDR1 and CDR2 from the germline V gene are DFQATT and SNEGSKA (reference sequence). With 3 bases removed from V and 9 bases from J, the gap between germline ends came to 21 bases. The chain's CDR3 is CSASSPSRSIGEQFF. DNA of the CDR3: TGCAGTGCTAGTTCGCCTAGCCGGAGCATTGGTGAGCAGTTCTTC.

The rearrangement links TRBV30 to TRBJ1-3; D unclear. The length of the CDR3 is 14 residues. CDR1 is GTSNPN, CDR2 SVGIG, per germline (reference sequence). Trimming cost V 5 bases and J 4 bases, with 15 bases left between them. The CDR3 DNA sequence: TGTGCCTGGTCAGGAGCCTCGATAGGAAACACCATATATTTT. Translated: CAWSGASIGNTIYF.

This chain joins TRBV6-5 and TRBJ1-6; no definite D call. Germline V gives CDR1 MNHEY, CDR2 SVGAGI. The CDR3 has 15 amino acids. The ends were cut back, 8 bases at V and 0 bases at J, with 11 bases in the middle. This chain's CDR3 is CASQPQSSYNSPLHF. CDR3 bases: TGTGCCAGCCAGCCTCAGAGCTCCTATAATTCACCCCTCCACTTT.

The chain joins TRBV5-5 to TRBJ2-2, with 9 positions matching TRBD1. The CDR3 loop spans 15 amino acids. From germline, CDR1 is SGHKS and CDR2 YYEKEE (reference sequence). V was pared by 4 bases and J by 3 bases, with 4 bases of the junction left unmatched. CDR3: CASSPGQGHTGELFF. CDR3 bases: TGTGCCAGCAGCCCAGGACAGGGGCACACCGGGGAGCTGTTTTTT.

This chain joins TRBV18 and TRBJ2-7; 12 bases map to TRBD2. CDR3 size: 16 residues. The V and J ends lost 2 bases and 7 bases, in that order; junction bases with no gene match: 9. CDR1 KGHSH and CDR2 LQKENI come from the germline V gene. The CDR3: CASSPRTSGTMGEQYF. The CDR3 nucleotides read TGTGCCAGCTCACCAAGGACTAGCGGGACGATGGGGGAGCAGTACTTC.

This sequence joins TRBV29-1 and TRBJ1-1, with a possible D match to TRBD1 (5 bases). This CDR3 is built from 14 residues. Germline CDR1 reads SQVTM; CDR2 reads ANQGSEA. V was clipped by 3 bases and J by 5 bases, with 16 bases between them. This CDR3 is CSVEIGGISTEAFF. CDR3 coding DNA: TGCAGCGTTGAGATCGGGGGTATTAGTACTGAAGCTTTCTTT.

The chain couples TRBV24-1 to TRBJ2-1, with 11 positions matching TRBD2. V dropped 3 bases and J dropped 0; count of bases not matched to a gene: 6. This CDR3 is 18 amino acids long. CDR1 is KGHDR and CDR2 is SFDVKD in the germline V gene. Here the CDR3 reads CATSDPGTSGYSYNEQFF. The CDR3 DNA reads TGTGCCACCAGTGATCCCGGGACTAGCGGATACTCCTACAATGAGCAGTTCTTC.

V is TRBV6-5 and J is TRBJ2-7, with D possibly matching TRBD2 (5 bases). From germline, CDR1 is MNHEY and CDR2 SVGAGI. Trimming took 5 bases from V and 3 from J, leaving 14 bases between them. The CDR3 contains 14 residues. Written as DNA, the CDR3 is TGTGCCAGCAGTCGCGAGGGTACAAACTACGAGCAGTACTTC. This codes for CASSREGTNYEQYF.

The chain uses TRBV5-1 and TRBJ2-7; D gene ambiguous. There are 15 residues in the CDR3. Germline CDR1 SGHRS, CDR2 YFSETQ. Trimming took off 4 bases at V and 0 bases at J, with 14 bases between the two ends. The CDR3 spells CASSRDAFSSYEQYF. DNA for the CDR3: TGCGCCAGCAGCCGTGATGCGTTTAGCTCCTACGAGCAGTACTTC.

The rearrangement links TRBV19 to TRBJ2-7, with D perhaps TRBD1 or TRBD2 (5 bases each). The CDR3 is 14 residues long. Germline V gene sequence: CDR1 LNHDA, CDR2 SQIVND (reference sequence). Between the trimmed V and J ends, which lost 9 bases and 0 bases, there was a span of 15 bases. In DNA form, the CDR3 reads TGTGCCAGCTGCCGGGACGCGAGCTCCTACGAGCAGTACTTC. This sequence encodes CASCRDASSYEQYF.

CDR3 loop: CASSPGPGLRIGTEAFF. In DNA form, the CDR3 reads TGTGCCAGCAGCCCCGGTCCAGGGTTAAGGATCGGGACTGAAGCTTTCTTT. The chain recombines TRBV5-8 with TRBJ1-1, with D possibly TRBD1 on 5 matching bases. The CDR3 has 17 residues. Deletions cut 4 bases from V and 5 bases from J, with 24 bases between. Germline loops: CDR1 SGHTS, CDR2 YDEGEE.